Below are 16 T cell receptor beta chains sequenced from a single sample in a study of blood T cell repertoires in COVID-19. Repertoires were generated with immunoSEQ multiplex PCR, while TCRdb's copy carries only in-frame clones and drops some. The table records tens of thousands of clones, around 87% of them present only once. Sequencing was performed on peripheral blood. The receptors originated from a human donor in a cohort sampled during active COVID-19. The donor label of this sample is uncertain.

This chain joins TRBV6-6 and TRBJ1-2; maybe TRBD1 (6 bases). V was clipped by 2 bases and J by 8 bases, with 15 bases between them. Germline V gives CDR1 MNHNY, CDR2 SVGAGI (reference sequence). This CDR3 has 14 residues. The CDR3 coding sequence is TGTGCCAGCAGTTACCGGCAGGGGCGGCTCGGCTACACCTTC. It translates to CASSYRQGRLGYTF.

V usage is TRBV29-1 and J usage is TRBJ2-1, with a possible D match to TRBD1 (6 bases). Germline lookup yields CDR1 SQVTM and CDR2 ANQGSEA. The CDR3 spans 11 residues. V was shortened by 7 bases and J by 3 bases, with 7 bases between the two germline ends. The DNA of the CDR3 is TGCAGCGCGACAGGCTACAATGAGCAGTTCTTC. Its protein product is CSATGYNEQFF.

This clone was detected only once. This chain connects TRBV5-1 to TRBJ1-1; D might be TRBD1 (6 bases). The CDR3 consists of 16 residues. Between the trimmed V and J ends, which lost 4 bases and 0 bases, there was a span of 16 bases. Germline-derived CDR1 and CDR2 are SGHRS and YFSETQ. This CDR3 is CASSPRDTTMNTEAFF. The CDR3, as DNA: TGCGCCAGCAGCCCACGGGACACCACGATGAACACTGAAGCTTTCTTT.

This clone was recorded once. The chain combines TRBV6-1 with TRBJ2-2, with a weak D call TRBD1 (5 bases). The CDR3 sequence is 14 residues long. Germline loops: CDR1 MNHNS, CDR2 SASEGT. V was shortened by 2 bases and J by 6 bases, with 10 bases between the two germline ends. CDR3 loop: CASSETQDPGELFF. Written as DNA, the CDR3 is TGTGCCAGCAGTGAAACACAGGACCCCGGGGAGCTGTTTTTT.

This clone was seen a single time. The chain combines TRBV5-5 with TRBJ2-7, with 8 bases aligning to TRBD1. Germline CDR1 reads SGHKS; CDR2 reads YYEKEE (reference sequence). J gave up 7 bases and V 0 bases, and 3 bases lay outside the gene matches. The CDR3 is 13 amino acids. The CDR3 coding sequence is TGTGCCAGCAGCTTGGGGACAGGGCGGGAGCAGTACTTC. Translated: CASSLGTGREQYF.

The rearrangement uses TRBV6-5 and TRBJ2-5; the match to TRBD1 covers 8 bases. Germline V CDR1 and CDR2: MNHEY, SVGAGI. CDR3 size: 15 residues. Losses at the gene ends were 7 bases for V and 3 bases for J; bases not matched to a gene: 10. The CDR3 here is CASNQEQGVEETQYF. The CDR3 nucleotides read TGTGCCAGCAACCAGGAACAGGGGGTGGAAGAGACCCAGTACTTC.

The rearrangement joins TRBV2 to TRBJ2-7; D may be TRBD2 (5 bases). V was trimmed by 2 bases and J by 0 bases, leaving 11 bases between them. The CDR3 totals 15 residues. Germline CDR1 and CDR2: SNHLY and FYNNEI. The CDR3: CASSEMGGRSYEQYF. CDR3 in DNA: TGTGCCAGCAGTGAAATGGGCGGGCGCTCCTACGAGCAGTACTTC.

The chain is built from TRBV19 and TRBJ1-4, with no clear D. Per germline, CDR1 LNHDA and CDR2 SQIVND (reference sequence). This CDR3 has 15 amino acids. V shed 1 base and J shed 5 bases, with 11 bases lying between them. CDR3 nucleotides: TGTGCCAGTAGTATAGGACGGGAAACGAATGAAAAACTGTTTTTT. Translation gives CASSIGRETNEKLFF.

V and J are TRBV7-8 and TRBJ2-7; the D gene is possibly TRBD1 (6 bases). The CDR3 loop spans 14 amino acids. V was shortened by 5 bases and J by 3 bases, with 14 bases between the two germline ends. Germline CDR1 is SGHVS and CDR2 is FQNEAQ. DNA for the CDR3: TGTGCCAGCAGCCCCAGGACAGTTCTCTACGAGCAGTACTTC. Protein: CASSPRTVLYEQYF.

The chain carries TRBV5-1 and TRBJ2-1, with D possibly matching TRBD1 (5 bases). The length of the CDR3 is 16 residues. CDR1 and CDR2 (germline): SGHRS, YFSETQ. Trimming took 0 bases from V and 9 from J, leaving 19 bases between them. The CDR3 bases are TGCGCCAGCAGCTTGGTGGGGCTCCAAATGGGCAGTGAGCAGTTCTTC. The encoded protein is CASSLVGLQMGSEQFF.

The genes are TRBV7-2 and TRBJ1-1; 8 bases line up with TRBD1. CDR3 size: 13 residues. CDR1 and CDR2 from the germline V gene are SGHTA and FQGNSA. The junction had 1 base not matched to a gene; V was cut back by 6 bases and J by 1 base. The CDR3 protein is CASRGQANTEAFF. In nucleotides, the CDR3 is TGTGCCAGCAGGGGACAGGCGAACACTGAAGCTTTCTTT.

This clone was recorded once. The chain couples TRBV29-1 to TRBJ2-1; 8 bases agree with TRBD2. After removal of 4 bases from V and 2 bases from J, the junction contained 7 bases not matched to a gene. The CDR3 contains 15 residues. CDR1 is SQVTM, CDR2 ANQGSEA, per germline. The CDR3 is CSVGGGRSTYNEQFF. CDR3 nucleotides: TGCAGCGTTGGCGGCGGGAGGTCCACCTACAATGAGCAGTTCTTC.

The V call is TRBV5-1, the J call TRBJ1-1; D call uncertain. CDR1 SGHRS and CDR2 YFSETQ come from the germline V gene. V was shortened by 2 bases and J by 0 bases, with 8 bases between the two germline ends. The CDR3 covers 14 residues. CDR3 sequence reads: CASSLQQMNTEAFF. As DNA, the CDR3 is TGCGCCAGCAGCTTACAGCAAATGAACACTGAAGCTTTCTTT.

The V gene is TRBV11-3, the J gene TRBJ1-5; 7 bases are a match to TRBD1. CDR1 is SGHNT and CDR2 is YENEEA in the germline V gene. The V gene end was trimmed by 5 bases and the J gene end by 1 base; junction bases not matched to a gene: 2. The CDR3 has 14 amino acids. CDR3 amino acids: CASSQQGSNQPQHF. CDR3 sequence (DNA): TGTGCCAGCAGCCAACAGGGGAGCAATCAGCCCCAGCATTTT.

The chain recombines TRBV19 with TRBJ1-1, with 11 bases fitting TRBD1. Trimming cost V 11 bases and J 11 bases; bases outside gene matches: 4. CDR1 LNHDA and CDR2 SQIVND come from the germline V gene (reference sequence). The CDR3 has 10 residues. The CDR3 loop is CAAGQGAAFF. The DNA for the CDR3 is TGTGCCGCTGGACAGGGGGCCGCTTTCTTT.

This clone occurred once. The rearrangement uses TRBV5-4 and TRBJ2-7, with D tentatively TRBD1 (6 bases). The V end was cut by 4 bases, the J end by 6 bases, with 23 bases between. Germline-derived CDR1 and CDR2 are SGHNT and YYREEE (reference sequence). The CDR3 runs 16 residues. CDR3 coding DNA: TGTGCCAGCAGCGGCATACCGACAGGAAACGTCGGCGAGCAGTACTTC. Its protein is CASSGIPTGNVGEQYF.